This T cell receptor (beta chain) was sequenced during a study of blood T cell repertoires in COVID-19. On the study more broadly: PBMCs, B-cell-depleted T cells, or T cells were the source of the cDNA or gDNA that made up the material.

Trimming removed 0 bases from V and 7 bases from J, with 18 bases in between. This CDR3 spans 16 amino acids. CDR1 and CDR2 (germline): MNHEY, SVGAGI. Clones were sequenced by immunoSEQ multiplex PCR, and TCRdb holds only the in-frame ones, with some missing. Among fewer than 60,000 clones listed, roughly 89% were seen once. This chain joins TRBV6-5 and TRBJ1-1; D ambiguous. This sequence was found in a woman aged 55-69 years with COVID-19, enrolled during active disease. The sample consisted of peripheral blood. CDR3 nucleotide sequence: TGTGCCAGCAGTTACTCGATTCCCCCTTGGTCAGGTGAAGCTTTCTTT. Translated: CASSYSIPPWSGEAFF.